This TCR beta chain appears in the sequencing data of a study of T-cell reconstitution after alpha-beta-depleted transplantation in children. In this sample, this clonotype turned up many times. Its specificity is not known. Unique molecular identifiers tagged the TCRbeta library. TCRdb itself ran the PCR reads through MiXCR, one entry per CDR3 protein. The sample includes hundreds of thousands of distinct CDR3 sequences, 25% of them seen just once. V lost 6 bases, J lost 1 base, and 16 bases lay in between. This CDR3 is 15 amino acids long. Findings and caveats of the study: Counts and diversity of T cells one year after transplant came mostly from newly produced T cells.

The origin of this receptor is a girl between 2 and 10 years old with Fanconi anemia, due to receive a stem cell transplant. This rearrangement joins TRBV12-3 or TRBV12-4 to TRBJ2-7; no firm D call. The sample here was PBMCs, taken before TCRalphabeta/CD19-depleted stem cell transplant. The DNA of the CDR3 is TGTGCCAGCAGCGCTCAAGGAGAGTGGTCCTACGAGCAGTACTTC. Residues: CASSAQGEWSYEQYF.